Reported below is one TCR beta chain. The data are from a study of blood T cell repertoires in COVID-19. The overall study: Some COVID-19 samples were acute and others convalescent; all came from the United States, Italy and Spain. T cells, B-cell-depleted T cells, or PBMCs supplied cDNA or gDNA.

In the original workflow: By means of reference gene primer amplification, nucleated cell counts were estimated. Clones were sequenced by immunoSEQ multiplex PCR, and TCRdb holds only the in-frame ones, with some missing. V, J and clone size were drawn from that table, and D and trimming were deduced from the DNA. This sample has 220,000 or so clones; roughly 80% occur once, and the top ten carry more than 2.5%. Germline V CDR1 and CDR2: LNHDA, SQIVND (reference sequence). Trimming pared 11 bases from V and 1 base from J, leaving 17 bases between. This CDR3 has 14 amino acids. The TCR originated in a woman aged 25 to 39 who had recovered from COVID-19. V usage is TRBV19 and J usage is TRBJ1-1, with D possibly TRBD1 on 6 matching bases. Sequenced material: peripheral blood. The CDR3 sequence is CAPRGGTQNTEAFF. The CDR3 DNA follows: TGTGCCCCTAGGGGGGGGACGCAGAACACTGAAGCTTTCTTT.